Listed here is a single T cell receptor beta chain. This record comes from a study of blood T cell repertoires in COVID-19. The CDR3 has 15 residues. The germline gives CDR1 SGHRS, CDR2 YFSETQ. The V end was cut by 0 bases, the J end by 0 bases, with 9 bases between. Profiling relied on immunoSEQ multiplex PCR, and the TCRdb table lists in-frame clones only, not all of them. Of under 200,000 clones in the sample, about 86% are singletons; the top ten hold less than 1%. This chain links TRBV5-1 with TRBJ1-1; D possibly corresponds to TRBD1 (6 bases). The specimen was peripheral blood. This TCR derives from a man between 18 and 35 years old with acute or convalescent COVID-19. The CDR3 sequence is CASSLVAGVNTEAFF. Here the CDR3 DNA reads TGCGCCAGCAGCTTGGTGGCAGGGGTGAACACTGAAGCTTTCTTT.